A single sample gave rise to the 23 T cell receptor beta chains below, sequenced in a study of cytomegalovirus exposure and HLA in healthy donors. The assay was immunoSEQ multiplex PCR, and TCRdb's table has in-frame clones only and misses some. The data contain over 250,000 clones, just over 85% of them seen just once; the ten biggest clones take up less than 1.2%. The sequenced sample was PBMCs. The receptors were gathered from a woman aged 18-29 years in good health and CMV-seronegative.

This clone was counted between two and nine times. V usage is TRBV6-5 and J usage is TRBJ2-5; 7 bases fit TRBD2. Germline CDR1 is MNHEY and CDR2 is SVGAGI. The trim removed 8 bases at V and 4 bases at J, leaving 7 bases unmatched. The CDR3 is 13 residues long. The CDR3 region has the DNA TGTGCCAGCCTCTCCACGGGGGGAGAGACCCAGTACTTC. As protein: CASLSTGGETQYF.

This chain links TRBV6-1 with TRBJ2-5; 9 bases are a match to TRBD1. The germline gives CDR1 MNHNS, CDR2 SASEGT. V lost 3 bases to trimming and J lost 3 bases; unmatched junction nucleotides: 2. The CDR3 has 14 residues. DNA of the CDR3: TGTGCCAGCAGTGATGACAGGGGGGAAGAGACCCAGTACTTC. Amino acids: CASSDDRGEETQYF.

The V and J genes are TRBV5-4 and TRBJ2-5; 7 bases are shared with TRBD2. CDR1 SGHNT and CDR2 YYREEE come from the germline V gene (reference sequence). V trimming: 0 bases; J trimming: 3 bases; junction bases outside the gene matches: 11. This CDR3 has 17 amino acids. The CDR3 loop reads CASSLGASGGRKETQYF. In nucleotides, the CDR3 is TGTGCCAGCAGCTTGGGGGCTAGCGGTGGGAGGAAAGAGACCCAGTACTTC.

The J gene is TRBJ2-7, the V gene TRBV5-1; 7 bases map to TRBD2. V lost 2 bases to trimming and J lost 4 bases; unmatched junction nucleotides: 12. Germline CDR1 SGHRS, CDR2 YFSETQ. The CDR3 length is 16 residues. In DNA form, the CDR3 reads TGCGCCAGCAGCTTCGGGCTTAGCGGGTTAGGATACGAGCAGTACTTC. It encodes CASSFGLSGLGYEQYF.

This chain uses TRBV5-4 with TRBJ2-7, with 7 bases identical to TRBD1. The J segment lost 0 bases and the V segment lost 2 bases, leaving 5 bases of the junction unmatched. From germline, CDR1 is SGHNT and CDR2 YYREEE (reference sequence). This CDR3 has 15 amino acids. The CDR3 nucleotides read TGTGCCAGCAGCTTCATGACAGGGAGCTCCTACGAGCAGTACTTC. Translating it yields CASSFMTGSSYEQYF. Drawing the rest from reference TRBV5-4 and TRBJ2-7, the complete variable domain is ETGVTQSPTHLIKTRGQQVTLRCSSQSGHNTVSWYQQALGQGPQFIFQYYREEENGRGNFPPRFSGLQFPNYSSELNVNALELDDSALYLCASSFMTGSSYEQYFGPGTRLTVT.

The rearrangement uses TRBV6-1 and TRBJ1-6; no firm D call. V lost 1 base, J lost 4 bases, and 11 bases lay in between. In germline, CDR1 is MNHNS, CDR2 SASEGT. The CDR3 extends over 16 amino acids. CDR3 sequence reads: CASSEDPSLYNSPLHF. The DNA of the CDR3 is TGTGCCAGCAGTGAAGATCCCAGTCTTTATAATTCACCCCTCCACTTT.

This rearrangement joins TRBV9 to TRBJ2-5; weak D call: TRBD1 (6 bases). The CDR3 length is 15 residues. Germline V CDR1 and CDR2: SGDLS, YYNGEE. Trimming stripped 0 bases from V and 1 base from J, with 10 bases between. The CDR3 is CASSVVSTGQETQYF. The DNA for the CDR3 is TGTGCCAGCAGCGTAGTTTCGACAGGCCAAGAGACCCAGTACTTC.

This clone was counted a few times. V and J are TRBV28 and TRBJ1-5, with a possible D match to TRBD1 (5 bases). The CDR3 is 15 residues long. In germline, CDR1 is MDHEN, CDR2 SYDVKM. The V and J ends lost 4 bases and 6 bases respectively, with 16 bases between them. The CDR3 sequence is CASSYSRQRTQPQHF. The CDR3 nucleotides read TGTGCCAGCAGTTACAGTCGACAGAGGACTCAGCCCCAGCATTTT.

The chain carries TRBV27 and TRBJ1-1, with 7 bases fitting TRBD1. The junction had 5 bases not matched to a gene; V was cut back by 6 bases and J by 4 bases. There are 13 residues in the CDR3. Germline V gene sequence: CDR1 MNHEY, CDR2 SMNVEV (reference sequence). As DNA, the CDR3 is TGTGCCAGCAGCCTCAGGGGGGCCACTGAAGCTTTCTTT. It is translated as CASSLRGATEAFF.

This clone has only a few counts. The rearrangement joins TRBV6-5 to TRBJ1-2, with no clear D. This CDR3 spans 14 amino acids. Germline assignment: CDR1 MNHEY and CDR2 SVGAGI. Trimming removed 2 bases at V and 2 bases at J, with 9 bases between. CDR3 residues: CASSYREWNYGYTF. In nucleotides, the CDR3 is TGTGCCAGCAGTTACAGGGAGTGGAACTATGGCTACACCTTC.

The chain couples TRBV29-1 to TRBJ1-2; perhaps TRBD1 as D (5 bases). Trimming took off 2 bases at V and 0 bases at J, with 10 bases between the two ends. Per the germline V gene, CDR1 is SQVTM and CDR2 is ANQGSEA. The CDR3 is 14 amino acids. In DNA form, the CDR3 reads TGCAGCGTTGAAAGGGACTTATCTAACTATGGCTACACCTTC. Translated: CSVERDLSNYGYTF. The entire variable domain, with the rest obtained from reference TRBV29-1 and TRBJ1-2, is as follows: SAVISQKPSRDICQRGTSLTIQCQVDSQVTMMFWYRQQPGQSLTLIATANQGSEATYESGFVIDKFPISRPNLTFSTLTVSNMSPEDSSIYLCSVERDLSNYGYTFGSGTRLTVV.

The chain uses TRBV10-2 and TRBJ1-2, with no clear D. The CDR3 extends over 16 amino acids. V gave up 9 bases and J gave up 8 bases, with 28 bases separating them. Germline V gives CDR1 WSHSY, CDR2 SAAADI. CDR3 loop: CARAGKTSTNLEGYTF. The CDR3 nucleotides read TGCGCCAGGGCTGGTAAAACCTCCACAAATCTAGAAGGCTACACCTTC.

This sequence joins TRBV10-3 and TRBJ1-2, with 9 positions matching TRBD1. V shed 6 bases and J 7 bases; nucleotides not matched to a gene: 9. The CDR3 is made up of 14 amino acids. From germline, CDR1 is ENHRY and CDR2 SYGVKD. CDR3 protein: CAIRGQGTNAGYTF. CDR3 bases: TGTGCCATCAGAGGACAGGGGACTAATGCTGGCTACACCTTC.

This clone was counted a single time. This CDR3 reads CASSLVPGGRVTDTQYF. DNA of the CDR3: TGTGCCAGCAGCTTAGTCCCGGGGGGGCGGGTCACAGATACGCAGTATTTT. This chain uses TRBV7-2 with TRBJ2-3; TRBD2 matches at 8 bases. The CDR3 has 17 amino acids. The germline V gene encodes CDR1 SGHTA and CDR2 FQGNSA. V lost 1 base and J lost 2; bases outside the gene matches: 8. Looking up the rest from reference TRBV7-2 and TRBJ2-3 gives the full variable domain: GAGVSQSPSNKVTEKGKDVELRCDPISGHTALYWYRQSLGQGLEFLIYFQGNSAPDKSGLPSDRFSAERTGGSVSTLTIQRTQQEDSAVYLCASSLVPGGRVTDTQYFGPGTRLTVL.

The chain recombines TRBV2 with TRBJ1-6; weak D call: TRBD1 (5 bases). V lost 4 bases and J lost 5, with 6 bases in between. CDR1 is SNHLY and CDR2 is FYNNEI in the germline V gene. There are 13 residues in the CDR3. The CDR3 sequence: CASSAGNNSPLHF. Here the CDR3 DNA reads TGTGCCAGCAGTGCAGGGAATAATTCACCCCTCCACTTT. Full variable domain (outside the CDR3, taken from reference TRBV2 and TRBJ1-6): EPEVTQTPSHQVTQMGQEVILRCVPISNHLYFYWYRQILGQKVEFLVSFYNNEISEKSEIFDDQFSVERPDGSNFTLKIRSTKLEDSAMYFCASSAGNNSPLHFGNGTRLTVT.

This sequence joins TRBV27 and TRBJ2-3, with 14 positions matching TRBD2. J lost 4 bases, V lost 4 bases, and 4 bases had no gene match. The CDR3 is 16 residues long. Per the germline V gene, CDR1 is MNHEY and CDR2 is SMNVEV (reference sequence). CDR3 sequence (DNA): TGTGCCAGCAGTTCCAGACTAGCGGGAGGGCCAGATACGCAGTATTTT. It encodes CASSSRLAGGPDTQYF.

V usage is TRBV5-1 and J usage is TRBJ2-2; TRBD1 aligns across 7 bases. After removal of 4 bases from V and 0 bases from J, the junction contained 6 bases not matched to a gene. The CDR3 is 16 amino acids. Germline-derived CDR1 and CDR2 are SGHRS and YFSETQ. In DNA form, the CDR3 reads TGCGCCAGCAGCCTACATGGGACAGCGAACACCGGGGAGCTGTTTTTT. Translating gives CASSLHGTANTGELFF.

This chain links TRBV4-1 with TRBJ1-5, with D unclear. Between the trimmed V and J ends, which lost 0 bases and 7 bases, there was a span of 13 bases. There are 15 residues in the CDR3. CDR1 and CDR2 (germline): MGHRA, YSYEKL. This CDR3 reads CASSQDFPPGQPQHF. CDR3 nucleotides: TGCGCCAGCAGCCAAGATTTCCCCCCGGGGCAGCCCCAGCATTTT.

This chain connects TRBV27 to TRBJ1-2, with a possible D match to TRBD1 (5 bases). Germline values: CDR1 MNHEY, CDR2 SMNVEV (reference sequence). The CDR3 has 21 residues. The V and J ends lost 1 base and 4 bases respectively, with 31 bases between them. The CDR3 loop is CASSLLGGGEGLVVWAYGYTF. DNA of the CDR3: TGTGCCAGCAGTTTATTGGGCGGAGGGGAGGGACTTGTTGTTTGGGCCTATGGCTACACCTTC.

This chain joins TRBV6-1 and TRBJ1-3, with a weak D call TRBD1 (5 bases). The CDR3 covers 13 residues. Looked up from germline, CDR1 is MNHNS and CDR2 is SASEGT. The ends were cut back, 8 bases at V and 4 bases at J, with 12 bases in the middle. This chain's CDR3 is CASVSGNGNTIYF. In DNA, the CDR3 is TGTGCCAGCGTGTCAGGGAACGGAAACACCATATATTTT.

The chain is built from TRBV6-5 and TRBJ1-4; TRBD1 matches at 7 bases. V gave up 6 bases and J gave up 8 bases; unmatched junction bases: 12. There are 15 residues in the CDR3. Germline V gene data show CDR1 as MNHEY and CDR2 as SVGAGI. CDR3: CASSRGRGNWEKLFF. CDR3 in DNA: TGTGCCAGCAGCCGTGGCAGGGGGAATTGGGAAAAACTGTTTTTT.

V usage is TRBV5-1 and J usage is TRBJ1-5; 7 bases are a match to TRBD1. The CDR3 contains 15 residues. The V gene's germline CDR1 is SGHRS and CDR2 YFSETQ. Trimming took 4 bases from V and 0 from J; bases not matched to a gene: 4. CDR3: CASSPGTVSNQPQHF. The CDR3 nucleotides are TGCGCCAGCAGCCCTGGGACAGTTAGCAATCAGCCCCAGCATTTT.

This rearrangement joins TRBV25-1 to TRBJ1-2; D is undetermined. CDR1 is MGHDK, CDR2 SYGVNS, per germline. Between the trimmed V and J ends, which lost 2 bases and 8 bases, there was a span of 6 bases. The CDR3 runs 11 residues. The CDR3 region has the DNA TGTGCCAGCAGTGAAGTTGGCGGCTACACCTTC. Translation: CASSEVGGYTF.